This T cell receptor (beta chain) was identified in a study of cytomegalovirus exposure and HLA in healthy donors. About the study: Membership in the Caucasian-associated ancestry cluster was found for approximately 85% of 300 to 500 genotyped donors. General study findings and limits: Most CMV-associated TCR beta chains appeared HLA-restricted in a later analysis. Using a false discovery rate of 0.05, a later analysis showed that around 16,000 TCR beta sequences were associated with HLA alleles. What a later analysis reportedly showed was that an Asian-associated ancestry cluster had fewer N-insertions than the roughly 670-donor mean.

V lost 7 bases to trimming and J lost 3 bases; unmatched junction nucleotides: 10. The CDR3 is 15 residues long. CDR1 is MNHNY, CDR2 SVGAGI, per germline (reference sequence). Points on this clone: Its antigen is still unknown.

Both 60 Vbeta primers and 13 Jbeta primers went into the PCR. This table comes from immunoSEQ multiplex PCR, and its TCRdb copy is limited to in-frame clones, with some not included. The profile shows 130,000 or so clones, more than 60% of them singletons. J is TRBJ2-3 and V is TRBV6-6, with 7 bases lining up with TRBD1. The sequence was obtained from a man aged 35 to 55 in good health and CMV-seronegative. The sequenced material came from PBMCs. For the CDR3, the DNA is TGTGCCAGCACCCCTGAGGGGGCTTGGACAGATACGCAGTATTTT. It is translated as CASTPEGAWTDTQYF.